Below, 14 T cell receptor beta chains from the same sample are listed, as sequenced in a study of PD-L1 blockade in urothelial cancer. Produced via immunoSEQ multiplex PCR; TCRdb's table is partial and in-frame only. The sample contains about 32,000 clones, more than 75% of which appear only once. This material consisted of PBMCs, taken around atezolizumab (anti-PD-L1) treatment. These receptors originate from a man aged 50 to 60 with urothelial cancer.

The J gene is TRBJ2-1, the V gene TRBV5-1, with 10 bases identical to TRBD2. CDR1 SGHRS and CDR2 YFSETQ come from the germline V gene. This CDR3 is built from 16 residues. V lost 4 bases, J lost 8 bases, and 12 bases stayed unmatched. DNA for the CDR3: TGCGCCAGCAGCACTTTAGCGGGGGGTATCGGCGATGAGCAGTTCTTC. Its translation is CASSTLAGGIGDEQFF.

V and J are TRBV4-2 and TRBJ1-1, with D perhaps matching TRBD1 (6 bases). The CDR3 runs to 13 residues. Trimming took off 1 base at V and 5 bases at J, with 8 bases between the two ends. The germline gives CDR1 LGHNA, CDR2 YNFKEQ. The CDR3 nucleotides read TGTGCCAGCAGCCAAGCCACAGGGACTGAAGCTTTCTTT. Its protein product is CASSQATGTEAFF.

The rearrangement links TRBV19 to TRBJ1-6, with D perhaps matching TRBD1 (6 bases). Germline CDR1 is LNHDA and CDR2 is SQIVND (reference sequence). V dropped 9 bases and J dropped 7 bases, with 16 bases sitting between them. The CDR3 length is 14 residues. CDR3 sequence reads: CARFDRLPNSPLHF. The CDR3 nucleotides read TGTGCCAGGTTCGACAGGCTCCCCAATTCACCCCTCCACTTT.

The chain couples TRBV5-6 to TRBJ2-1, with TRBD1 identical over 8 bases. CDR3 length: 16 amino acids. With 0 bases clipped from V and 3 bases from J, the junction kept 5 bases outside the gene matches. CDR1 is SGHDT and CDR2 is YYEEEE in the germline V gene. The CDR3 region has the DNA TGTGCCAGCAGCTTGGTCGGGACAGGAGTCTACAATGAGCAGTTCTTC. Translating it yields CASSLVGTGVYNEQFF.

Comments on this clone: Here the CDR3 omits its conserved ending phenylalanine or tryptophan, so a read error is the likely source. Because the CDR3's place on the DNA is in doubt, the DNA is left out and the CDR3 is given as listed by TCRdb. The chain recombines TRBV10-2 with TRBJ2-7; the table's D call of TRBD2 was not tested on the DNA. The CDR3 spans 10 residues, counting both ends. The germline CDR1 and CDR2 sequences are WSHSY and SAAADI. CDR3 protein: CASTVTRGFR.

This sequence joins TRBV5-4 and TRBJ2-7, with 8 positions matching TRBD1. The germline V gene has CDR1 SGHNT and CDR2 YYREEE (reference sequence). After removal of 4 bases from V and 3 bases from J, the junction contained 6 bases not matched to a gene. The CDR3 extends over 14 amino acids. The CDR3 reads CASSADRGDYEQYF. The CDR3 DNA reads TGTGCCAGCAGCGCAGACAGGGGAGACTACGAGCAGTACTTC.

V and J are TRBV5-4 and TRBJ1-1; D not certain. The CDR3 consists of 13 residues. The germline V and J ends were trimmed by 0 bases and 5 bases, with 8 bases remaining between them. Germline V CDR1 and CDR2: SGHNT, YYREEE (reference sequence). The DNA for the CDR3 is TGTGCCAGCAGCTTGGGAGGGCGTACTGAAGCTTTCTTT. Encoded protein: CASSLGGRTEAFF.

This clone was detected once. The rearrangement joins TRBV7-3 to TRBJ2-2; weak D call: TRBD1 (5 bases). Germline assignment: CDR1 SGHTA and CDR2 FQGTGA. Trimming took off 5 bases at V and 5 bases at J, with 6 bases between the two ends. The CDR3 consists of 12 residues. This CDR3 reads CASSKGTGELFF. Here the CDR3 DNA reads TGTGCCAGCAGCAAGGGGACCGGGGAGCTGTTTTTT.

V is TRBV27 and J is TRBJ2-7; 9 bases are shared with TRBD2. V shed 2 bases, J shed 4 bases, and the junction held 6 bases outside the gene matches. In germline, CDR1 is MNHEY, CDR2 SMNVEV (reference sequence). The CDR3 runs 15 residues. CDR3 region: CASSLGLAGRYEQYF. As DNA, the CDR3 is TGTGCCAGCAGTTTAGGGCTAGCGGGAAGGTACGAGCAGTACTTC.

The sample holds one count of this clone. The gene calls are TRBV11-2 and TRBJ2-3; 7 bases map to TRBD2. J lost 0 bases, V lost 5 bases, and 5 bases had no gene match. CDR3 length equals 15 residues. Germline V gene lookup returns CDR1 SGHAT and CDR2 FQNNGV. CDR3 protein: CASSTRGFSTDTQYF. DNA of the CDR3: TGTGCCAGCAGCACGCGGGGGTTCAGCACAGATACGCAGTATTTT.

The CDR3 nucleotides are TGTGCCAGCAGCTTGAAGACACCCGGATACACAGATACGCAGTATTTT. Its translation: CASSLKTPGYTDTQYF. V usage is TRBV5-8 and J usage is TRBJ2-3, with unresolved D. Germline V lookup: CDR1 SGHTS, CDR2 YDEGEE. The CDR3 runs 16 residues. Trimming pared 1 base from V and 2 bases from J, leaving 14 bases between.

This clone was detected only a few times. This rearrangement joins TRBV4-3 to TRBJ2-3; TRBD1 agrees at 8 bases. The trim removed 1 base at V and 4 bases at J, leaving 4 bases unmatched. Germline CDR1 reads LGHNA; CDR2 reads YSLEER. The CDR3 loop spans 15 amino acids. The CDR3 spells CASSQADRDPDTQYF. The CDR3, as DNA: TGCGCCAGCAGCCAAGCGGACAGGGACCCAGATACGCAGTATTTT.

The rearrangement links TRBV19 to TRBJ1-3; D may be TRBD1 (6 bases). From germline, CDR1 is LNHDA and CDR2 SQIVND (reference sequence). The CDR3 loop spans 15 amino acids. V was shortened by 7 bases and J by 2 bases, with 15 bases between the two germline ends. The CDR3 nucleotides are TGTGCCAGTACCCACCCCGGGACAACTGGAAACACCATATATTTT. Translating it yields CASTHPGTTGNTIYF.

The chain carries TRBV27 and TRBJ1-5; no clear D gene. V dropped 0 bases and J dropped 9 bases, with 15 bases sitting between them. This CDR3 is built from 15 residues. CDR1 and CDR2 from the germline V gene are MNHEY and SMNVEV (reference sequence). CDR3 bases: TGTGCCAGCAGTTTATCGGCAGGATCTATGTGGCCCCAGCATTTT. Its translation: CASSLSAGSMWPQHF.